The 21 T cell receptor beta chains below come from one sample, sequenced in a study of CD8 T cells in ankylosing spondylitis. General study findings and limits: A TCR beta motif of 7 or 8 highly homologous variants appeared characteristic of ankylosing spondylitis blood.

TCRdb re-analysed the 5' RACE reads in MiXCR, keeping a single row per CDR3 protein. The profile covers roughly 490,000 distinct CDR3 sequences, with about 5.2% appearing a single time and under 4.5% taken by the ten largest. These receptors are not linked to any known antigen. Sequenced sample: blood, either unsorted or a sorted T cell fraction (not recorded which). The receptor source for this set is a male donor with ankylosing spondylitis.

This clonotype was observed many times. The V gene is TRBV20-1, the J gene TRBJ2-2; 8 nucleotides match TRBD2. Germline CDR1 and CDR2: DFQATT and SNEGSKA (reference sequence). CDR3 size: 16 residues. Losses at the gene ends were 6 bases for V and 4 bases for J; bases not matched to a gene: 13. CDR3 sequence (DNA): TGCAGTGCACAGACTCCCCTAGCGGGTACCACCGGGGAGCTGTTTTTT. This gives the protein CSAQTPLAGTTGELFF.

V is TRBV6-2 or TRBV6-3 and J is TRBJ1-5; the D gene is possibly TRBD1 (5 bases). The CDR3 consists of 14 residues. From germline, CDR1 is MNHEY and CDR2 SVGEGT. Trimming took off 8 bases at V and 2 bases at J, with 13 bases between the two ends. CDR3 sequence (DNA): TGTGCCAGCGGGGGAGGTAGGGGCAATCAGCCCCAGCATTTT. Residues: CASGGGRGNQPQHF.

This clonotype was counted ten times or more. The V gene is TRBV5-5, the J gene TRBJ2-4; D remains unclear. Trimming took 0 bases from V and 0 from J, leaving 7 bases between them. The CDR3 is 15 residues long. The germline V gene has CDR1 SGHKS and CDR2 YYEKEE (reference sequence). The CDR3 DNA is TGTGCCAGCAGCTTGGTCCTACTAGCCAAAAACATTCAGTACTTC. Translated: CASSLVLLAKNIQYF.

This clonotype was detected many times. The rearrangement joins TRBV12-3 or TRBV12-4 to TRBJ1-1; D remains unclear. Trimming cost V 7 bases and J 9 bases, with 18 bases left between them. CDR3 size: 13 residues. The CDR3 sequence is CASTSSGKQQAFF. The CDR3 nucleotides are TGTGCCAGCACCTCATCTGGGAAACAGCAAGCTTTCTTT.

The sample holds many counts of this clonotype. As DNA, the CDR3 is TGTGCCAGCAGTTTAGGGTCGGGCTTACACTACGAGCAGTACTTC. This codes for CASSLGSGLHYEQYF. The chain combines TRBV12-3 or TRBV12-4 with TRBJ2-7, with unresolved D. Trimming pared 1 base from V and 3 bases from J, leaving 13 bases between. This CDR3 region has 15 residues.

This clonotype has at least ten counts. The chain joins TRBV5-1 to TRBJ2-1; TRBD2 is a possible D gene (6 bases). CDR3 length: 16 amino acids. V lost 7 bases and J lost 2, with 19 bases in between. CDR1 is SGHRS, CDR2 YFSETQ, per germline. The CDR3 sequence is CASSLGGIPAYNEQFF. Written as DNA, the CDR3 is TGCGCCAGCTCCCTTGGCGGGATCCCCGCCTACAATGAGCAGTTCTTC. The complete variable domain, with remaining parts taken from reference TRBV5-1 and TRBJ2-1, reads KAGVTQTPRYLIKTRGQQVTLSCSPISGHRSVSWYQQTPGQGLQFLFEYFSETQRNKGNFPGRFSGRQFSNSRSEMNVSTLELGDSALYLCASSLGGIPAYNEQFFGPGTRLTVL.

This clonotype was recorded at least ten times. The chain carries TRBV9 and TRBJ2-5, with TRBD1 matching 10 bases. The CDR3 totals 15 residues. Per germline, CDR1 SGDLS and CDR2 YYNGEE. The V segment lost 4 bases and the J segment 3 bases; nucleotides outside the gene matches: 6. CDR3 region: CASSRGGTGEETQYF. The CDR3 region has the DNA TGTGCCAGCAGCAGAGGGGGGACAGGGGAAGAGACCCAGTACTTC.

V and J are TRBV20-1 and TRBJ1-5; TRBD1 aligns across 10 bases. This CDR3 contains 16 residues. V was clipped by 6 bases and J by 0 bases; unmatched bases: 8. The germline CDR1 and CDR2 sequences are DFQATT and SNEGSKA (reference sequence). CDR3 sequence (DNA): TGCAGTGCCACCGGGACAGGGGCCTATAGCAATCAGCCCCAGCATTTT. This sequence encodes CSATGTGAYSNQPQHF.

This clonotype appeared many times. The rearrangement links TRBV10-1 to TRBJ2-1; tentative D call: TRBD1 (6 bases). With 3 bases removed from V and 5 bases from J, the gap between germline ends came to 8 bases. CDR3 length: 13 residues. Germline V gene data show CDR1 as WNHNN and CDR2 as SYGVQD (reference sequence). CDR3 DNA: TGCGCCAGCAGTGAAAGGACAGACAATGAGCAGTTCTTC. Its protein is CASSERTDNEQFF.

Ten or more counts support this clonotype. This CDR3 is CASSQRAWGFPMNTEAFF. CDR3 coding DNA: TGCGCCAGCAGCCAACGAGCCTGGGGGTTTCCGATGAACACTGAAGCTTTCTTT. The chain carries TRBV4-3 and TRBJ1-1; a weak D match, TRBD1 (5 bases). CDR1 LGHNA and CDR2 YSLEER come from the germline V gene. The CDR3 extends over 18 amino acids. The V gene lost 2 bases and the J gene lost 0 bases, with 19 bases spanning the gap.

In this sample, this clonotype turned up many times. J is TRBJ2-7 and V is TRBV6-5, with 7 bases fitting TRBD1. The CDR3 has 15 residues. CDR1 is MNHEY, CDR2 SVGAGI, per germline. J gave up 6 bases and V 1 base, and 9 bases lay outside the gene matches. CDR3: CASSYFRQGTGEQYF. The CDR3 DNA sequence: TGTGCCAGCAGTTACTTTCGACAGGGTACAGGCGAGCAGTACTTC.

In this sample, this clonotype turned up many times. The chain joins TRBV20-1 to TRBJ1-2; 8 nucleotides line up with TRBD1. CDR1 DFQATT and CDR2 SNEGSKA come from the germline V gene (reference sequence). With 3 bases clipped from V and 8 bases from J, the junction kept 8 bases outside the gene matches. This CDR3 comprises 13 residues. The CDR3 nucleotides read TGCAGTGCTAGGGACAGGGCCGCCTGGGGCTACACCTTC. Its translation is CSARDRAAWGYTF.

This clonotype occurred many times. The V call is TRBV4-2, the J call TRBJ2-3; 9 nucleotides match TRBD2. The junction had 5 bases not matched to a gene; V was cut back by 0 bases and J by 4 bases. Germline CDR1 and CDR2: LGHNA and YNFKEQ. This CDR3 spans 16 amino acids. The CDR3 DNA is TGTGCCAGCAGCCAAGACGGGCGGGGGGGCGCAGATACGCAGTATTTT. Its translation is CASSQDGRGGADTQYF.

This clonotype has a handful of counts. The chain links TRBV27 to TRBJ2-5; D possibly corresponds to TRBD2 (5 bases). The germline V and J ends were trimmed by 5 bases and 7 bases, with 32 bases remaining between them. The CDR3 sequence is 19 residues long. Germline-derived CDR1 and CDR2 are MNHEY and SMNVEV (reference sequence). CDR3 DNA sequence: TGTGCCAGCAGTCCCCGAGAGCGCAGGTTGTACCGGGAAGGCGGGACCCAGTACTTC. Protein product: CASSPRERRLYREGGTQYF.

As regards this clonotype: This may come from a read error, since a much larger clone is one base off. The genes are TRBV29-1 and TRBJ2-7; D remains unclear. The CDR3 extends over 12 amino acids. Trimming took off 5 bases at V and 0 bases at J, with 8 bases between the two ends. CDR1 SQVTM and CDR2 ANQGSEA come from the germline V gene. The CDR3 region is CSVCDNSYEQYF. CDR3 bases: TGCAGCGTTTGTGACAACTCCTACGAGCAGTACTTC.

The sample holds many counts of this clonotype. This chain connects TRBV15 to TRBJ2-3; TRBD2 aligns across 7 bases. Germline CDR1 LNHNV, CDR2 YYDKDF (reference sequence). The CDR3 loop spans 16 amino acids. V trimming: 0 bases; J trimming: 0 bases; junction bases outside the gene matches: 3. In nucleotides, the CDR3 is TGTGCCACCAGCAGAGATGTAGCGGGCAGCACAGATACGCAGTATTTT. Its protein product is CATSRDVAGSTDTQYF.

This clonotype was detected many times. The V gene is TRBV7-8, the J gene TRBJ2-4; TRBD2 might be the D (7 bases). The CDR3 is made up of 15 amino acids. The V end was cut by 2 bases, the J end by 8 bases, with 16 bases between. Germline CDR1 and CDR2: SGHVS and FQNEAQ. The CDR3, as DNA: TGTGCCAGCAGCTTAAGTTTTGGAGGGGGGGACATTCAGTACTTC. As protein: CASSLSFGGGDIQYF.

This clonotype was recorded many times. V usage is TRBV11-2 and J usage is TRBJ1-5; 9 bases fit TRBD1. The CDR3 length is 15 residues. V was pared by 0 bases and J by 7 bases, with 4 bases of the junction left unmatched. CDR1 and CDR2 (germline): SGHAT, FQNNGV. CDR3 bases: TGTGCCAGCAGCTTAGATACAGGGGGCGGCCAGCCCCAGCATTTT. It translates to CASSLDTGGGQPQHF. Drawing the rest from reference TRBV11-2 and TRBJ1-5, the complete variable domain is EAGVAQSPRYKIIEKRQSVAFWCNPISGHATLYWYQQILGQGPKLLIQFQNNGVVDDSQLPKDRFSAERLKGVDSTLKIQPAKLEDSAVYLCASSLDTGGGQPQHFGDGTRLSIL.

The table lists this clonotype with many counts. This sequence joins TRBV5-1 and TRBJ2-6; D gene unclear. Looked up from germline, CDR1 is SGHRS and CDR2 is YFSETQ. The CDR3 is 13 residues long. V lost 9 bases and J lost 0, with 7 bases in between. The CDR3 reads CATWTSGANVLTF. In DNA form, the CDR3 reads TGCGCCACCTGGACCTCTGGGGCCAACGTCCTGACTTTC.

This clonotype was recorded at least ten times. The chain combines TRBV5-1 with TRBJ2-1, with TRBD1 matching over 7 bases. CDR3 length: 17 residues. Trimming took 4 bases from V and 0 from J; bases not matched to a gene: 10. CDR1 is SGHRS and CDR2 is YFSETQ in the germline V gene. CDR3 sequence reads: CASSLPTGTSSYNEQFF. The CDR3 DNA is TGCGCCAGCAGCCTTCCGACAGGGACGAGCTCCTACAATGAGCAGTTCTTC.

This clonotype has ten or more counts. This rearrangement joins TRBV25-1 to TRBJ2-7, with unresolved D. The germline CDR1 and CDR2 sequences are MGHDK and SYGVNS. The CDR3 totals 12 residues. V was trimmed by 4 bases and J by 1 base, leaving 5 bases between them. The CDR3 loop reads CASSAPSYEQYF. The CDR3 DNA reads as TGTGCCAGCAGTGCGCCTTCCTACGAGCAGTACTTC.